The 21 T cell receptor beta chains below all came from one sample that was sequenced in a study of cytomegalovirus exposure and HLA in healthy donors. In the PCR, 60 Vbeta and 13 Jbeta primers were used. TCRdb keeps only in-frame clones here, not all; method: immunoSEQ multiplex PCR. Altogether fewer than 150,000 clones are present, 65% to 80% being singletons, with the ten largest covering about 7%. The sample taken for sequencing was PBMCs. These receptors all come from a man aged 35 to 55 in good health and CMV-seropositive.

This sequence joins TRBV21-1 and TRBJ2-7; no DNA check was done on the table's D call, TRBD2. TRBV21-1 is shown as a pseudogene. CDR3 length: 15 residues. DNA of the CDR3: TGTGCCAGCACCCGAAGGTCACTAGCGGGCTACGAGCAGTACTTC. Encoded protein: CASTRRSLAGYEQYF.

For the CDR3, the DNA is TGTGCCAGTAGCGCGGGACTAGCGGGAGATCTGGAGCAGTTCTTC. Residues: CASSAGLAGDLEQFF. The rearrangement joins TRBV19 to TRBJ2-1; 14 bases are a match to TRBD2. From germline, CDR1 is LNHDA and CDR2 SQIVND (reference sequence). This CDR3 spans 15 amino acids. The ends lost 6 bases at V and 10 bases at J; junction bases unmatched: 8.

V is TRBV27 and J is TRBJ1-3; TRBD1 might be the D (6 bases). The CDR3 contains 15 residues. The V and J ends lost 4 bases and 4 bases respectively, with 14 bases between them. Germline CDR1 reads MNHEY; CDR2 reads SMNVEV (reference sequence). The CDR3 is CASSYQGLLGNTIYF. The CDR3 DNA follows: TGTGCCAGCAGTTATCAGGGGCTGTTAGGAAACACCATATATTTT.

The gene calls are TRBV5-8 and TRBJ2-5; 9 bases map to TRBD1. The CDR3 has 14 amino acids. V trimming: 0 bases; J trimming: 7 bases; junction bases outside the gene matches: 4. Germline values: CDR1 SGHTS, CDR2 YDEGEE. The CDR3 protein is CASSLEDRGGTQYF. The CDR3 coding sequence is TGTGCCAGCAGCTTGGAGGACAGGGGAGGGACCCAGTACTTC.

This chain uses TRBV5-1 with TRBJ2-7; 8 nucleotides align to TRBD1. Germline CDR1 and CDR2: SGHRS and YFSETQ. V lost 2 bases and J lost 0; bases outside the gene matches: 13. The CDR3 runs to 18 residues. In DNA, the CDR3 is TGCGCCAGCAGCTTTGGTCCCACGGGACAGGATTTCTCCTACGAGCAGTACTTC. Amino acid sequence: CASSFGPTGQDFSYEQYF.

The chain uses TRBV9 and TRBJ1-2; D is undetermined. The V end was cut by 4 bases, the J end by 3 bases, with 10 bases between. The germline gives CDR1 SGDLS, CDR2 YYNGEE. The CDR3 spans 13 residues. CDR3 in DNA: TGTGCCAGCAGCTCCTCCAACTACTATGGCTACACCTTC. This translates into CASSSSNYYGYTF.

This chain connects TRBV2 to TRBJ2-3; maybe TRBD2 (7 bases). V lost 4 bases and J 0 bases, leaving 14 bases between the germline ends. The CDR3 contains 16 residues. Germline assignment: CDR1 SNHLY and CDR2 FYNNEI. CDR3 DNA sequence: TGTGCCAGCAGTGGAGGGGGGGGACTAAGCACAGATACGCAGTATTTT. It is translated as CASSGGGGLSTDTQYF. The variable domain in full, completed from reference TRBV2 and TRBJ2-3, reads EPEVTQTPSHQVTQMGQEVILRCVPISNHLYFYWYRQILGQKVEFLVSFYNNEISEKSEIFDDQFSVERPDGSNFTLKIRSTKLEDSAMYFCASSGGGGLSTDTQYFGPGTRLTVL.

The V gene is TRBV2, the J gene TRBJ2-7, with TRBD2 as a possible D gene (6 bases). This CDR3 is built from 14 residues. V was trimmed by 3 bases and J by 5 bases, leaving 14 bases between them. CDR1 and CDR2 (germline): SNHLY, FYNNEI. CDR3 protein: CASSERGRVHEQYF. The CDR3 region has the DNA TGTGCCAGCAGTGAGCGGGGCAGGGTCCACGAGCAGTACTTC.

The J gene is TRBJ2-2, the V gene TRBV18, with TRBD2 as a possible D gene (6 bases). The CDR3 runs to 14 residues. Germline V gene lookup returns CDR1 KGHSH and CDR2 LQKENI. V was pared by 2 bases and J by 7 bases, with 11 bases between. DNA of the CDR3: TGTGCCAGCTCACCATCCGGGAGCGACGGGGAGCTGTTTTTT. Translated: CASSPSGSDGELFF.

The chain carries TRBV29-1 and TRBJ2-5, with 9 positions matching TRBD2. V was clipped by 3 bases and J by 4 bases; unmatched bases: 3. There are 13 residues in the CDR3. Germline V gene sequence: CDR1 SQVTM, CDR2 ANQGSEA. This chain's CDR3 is CSVEAGGRETQYF. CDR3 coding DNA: TGCAGCGTTGAGGCGGGAGGGAGAGAGACCCAGTACTTC.

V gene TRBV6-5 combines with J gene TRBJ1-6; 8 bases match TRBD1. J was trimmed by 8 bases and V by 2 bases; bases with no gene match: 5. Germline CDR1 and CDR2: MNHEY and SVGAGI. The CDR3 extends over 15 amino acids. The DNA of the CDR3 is TGTGCCAGCAGTTACGGACAGGGTTACCATTCACCCCTCCACTTT. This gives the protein CASSYGQGYHSPLHF.

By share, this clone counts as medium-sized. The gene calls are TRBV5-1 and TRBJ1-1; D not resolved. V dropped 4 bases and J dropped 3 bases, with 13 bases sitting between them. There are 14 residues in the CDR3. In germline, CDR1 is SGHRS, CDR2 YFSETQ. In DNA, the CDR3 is TGCGCCAGCAGCCCTACGACTGACTACACTGAAGCTTTCTTT. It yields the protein CASSPTTDYTEAFF.

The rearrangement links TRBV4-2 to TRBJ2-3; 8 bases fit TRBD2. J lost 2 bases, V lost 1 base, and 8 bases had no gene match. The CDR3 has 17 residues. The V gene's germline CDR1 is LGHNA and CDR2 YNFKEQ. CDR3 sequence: CASSQAGLAYNTDTQYF. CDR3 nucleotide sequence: TGTGCCAGCAGCCAAGCCGGACTAGCCTACAACACAGATACGCAGTATTTT.

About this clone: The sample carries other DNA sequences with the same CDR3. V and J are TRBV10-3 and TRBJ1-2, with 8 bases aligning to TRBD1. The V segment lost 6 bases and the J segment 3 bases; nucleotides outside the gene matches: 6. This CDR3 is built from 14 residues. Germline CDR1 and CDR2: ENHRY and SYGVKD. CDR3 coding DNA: TGTGCCATCAGCGGACAGGGACGGGACTATGGCTACACCTTC. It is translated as CAISGQGRDYGYTF.

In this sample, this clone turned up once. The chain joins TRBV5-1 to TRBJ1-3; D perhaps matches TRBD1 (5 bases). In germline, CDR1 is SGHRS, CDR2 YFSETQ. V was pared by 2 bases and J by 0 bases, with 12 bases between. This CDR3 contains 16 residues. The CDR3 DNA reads TGCGCCAGCAGCTTAGAGGACACCTCCTCTGGAAACACCATATATTTT. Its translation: CASSLEDTSSGNTIYF.

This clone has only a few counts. DNA for the CDR3: TGCGCCAGCAGCTTGGGCCCCGCGGAGGCTGAAGCTTTCTTT. Translation: CASSLGPAEAEAFF. The chain is built from TRBV5-1 and TRBJ1-1; D is unresolved. V was cut by 0 bases and J by 6 bases, with 12 bases left in between. Germline lookup yields CDR1 SGHRS and CDR2 YFSETQ. The CDR3 runs 14 residues.

The CDR3 nucleotides read TGTGCCAGCAGCCTTGAGACAGGGAATGGCTACACCTTC. Its translation: CASSLETGNGYTF. The chain joins TRBV11-3 to TRBJ1-2, with 7 nucleotides matching TRBD1. This CDR3 has 13 residues. The V gene end was trimmed by 5 bases and the J gene end by 6 bases; junction bases not matched to a gene: 6. Looked up from germline, CDR1 is SGHNT and CDR2 is YENEEA.

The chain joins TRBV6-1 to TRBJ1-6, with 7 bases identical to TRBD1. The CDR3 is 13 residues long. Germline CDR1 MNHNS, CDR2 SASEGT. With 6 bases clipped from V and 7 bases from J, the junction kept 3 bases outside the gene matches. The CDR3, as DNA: TGTGCCAGCAGGCCGACAGGGAATTCACCCCTCCACTTT. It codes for CASRPTGNSPLHF.

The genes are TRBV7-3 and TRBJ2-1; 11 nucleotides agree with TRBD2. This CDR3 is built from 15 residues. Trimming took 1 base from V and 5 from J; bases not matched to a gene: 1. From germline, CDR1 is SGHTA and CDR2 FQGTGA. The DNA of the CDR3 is TGTGCCAGCAGCTTAAGACTAGCGGGAAACAATGAGCAGTTCTTC. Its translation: CASSLRLAGNNEQFF.

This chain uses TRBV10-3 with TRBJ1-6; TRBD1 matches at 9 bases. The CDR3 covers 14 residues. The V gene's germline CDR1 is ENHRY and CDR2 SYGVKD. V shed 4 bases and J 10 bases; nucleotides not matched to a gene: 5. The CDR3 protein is CAISGDRAQSPLHF. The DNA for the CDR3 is TGTGCCATCAGTGGGGACAGGGCGCAGTCACCCCTCCACTTT.

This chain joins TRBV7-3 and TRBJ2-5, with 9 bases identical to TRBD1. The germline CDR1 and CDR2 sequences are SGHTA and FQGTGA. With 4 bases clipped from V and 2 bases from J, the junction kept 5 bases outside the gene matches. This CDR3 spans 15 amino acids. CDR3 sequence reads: CASSSGTGRQETQYF. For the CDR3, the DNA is TGTGCCAGCAGCTCCGGGACAGGGAGGCAAGAGACCCAGTACTTC.